The present T cell receptor (beta chain) was sequenced within a study of Ad26.COV2.S vaccination and SARS-CoV-2 variants. Treatment specified: over 15 received Ad26.COV2.S at low or high dose, single or two shots; several received placebo; per-sample allocation not given. Sampling took place 63 days after the first vaccine or placebo injection. The method was immunoSEQ multiplex PCR; TCRdb's version includes in-frame clones alone and lacks a portion of them. The data contain more than 400,000 clones, roughly 88% of them singletons. From germline, CDR1 is KGHDR and CDR2 SFDVKD. The J segment lost 1 base and the V segment lost 3 bases, leaving 2 bases of the junction unmatched. The CDR3 is 15 residues long.

V and J are TRBV24-1 and TRBJ2-7; 10 bases are shared with TRBD2. The sequencing here drew on peripheral blood, taken in a trial of Ad26.COV2.S vaccine versus placebo. This receptor was obtained from a person between 18 and 65 years old who received the Ad26.COV2.S COVID-19 vaccine or a placebo. This CDR3 reads CATSDRTSGSYEQYF. CDR3 nucleotides: TGTGCCACCAGTGATCGGACTAGCGGTTCCTACGAGCAGTACTTC.